The 25 T cell receptor beta chains listed next were all sequenced from one sample in a study of shared clonotypes between healthy human individuals (TCRdb year 2020). The library was prepared using the immunoSEQ multiplex PCR assay. As stored in TCRdb, this immuneACCESS dataset retains in-frame rearrangements with V and J assigned. A fraction of the clones does not appear; measured against another copy, unresolved V genes explain less than half of the discrepancy, and the remainder lacks a known reason. In this sample the table shows around 1.4 million clones, approximately 98.5% of which occur a single time. The ten largest clones represent around 0.33% of the sample. The sample consisted of naive CD4+ T cells sorted from blood. The cell subset or site label of this sample denotes: CD45RA+ positively selected. The receptors derive from a man aged 25-45 years in good health.

This chain connects TRBV9 to TRBJ2-7; D gene uncertain. V was cut by 0 bases and J by 3 bases, with 13 bases left in between. The CDR3 consists of 15 residues. CDR1 and CDR2 from the germline V gene are SGDLS and YYNGEE. The CDR3 is CASSVAEGPGYEQYF. CDR3 nucleotides: TGTGCCAGCAGCGTAGCAGAAGGGCCGGGCTACGAGCAGTACTTC.

This clone was seen a single time. V and J are TRBV2 and TRBJ2-3, with no clear D. CDR3 length equals 11 residues. Trimming removed 10 bases at V and 6 bases at J, with 11 bases between. Germline values: CDR1 SNHLY, CDR2 FYNNEI. CDR3 sequence reads: CAKTLRDTQYF. The CDR3 DNA follows: TGTGCCAAAACACTAAGGGATACGCAGTATTTT.

This rearrangement joins TRBV6-1 to TRBJ1-1; D remains unclear. The CDR3 extends over 15 amino acids. Germline V CDR1 and CDR2: MNHNS, SASEGT. V lost 4 bases and J lost 4, with 16 bases in between. The DNA of the CDR3 is TGTGCCAGCAGTGGCCTGAATCCCGCGGCCACTGAAGCTTTCTTT. Amino acid sequence: CASSGLNPAATEAFF.

The chain employs TRBV5-1 and TRBJ2-1; a weak D match, TRBD2 (6 bases). The ends were cut back, 2 bases at V and 10 bases at J, with 16 bases in the middle. This CDR3 contains 14 residues. The V gene's germline CDR1 is SGHRS and CDR2 YFSETQ. Here the CDR3 DNA reads TGCGCCAGCAGCTTTAACCGGGAGCCAAGGGAGCAGTTCTTC. Translating gives CASSFNREPREQFF.

The rearrangement uses TRBV5-5 and TRBJ2-7, with 10 bases that match TRBD2. Germline CDR1 SGHKS, CDR2 YYEKEE (reference sequence). This CDR3 comprises 17 residues. Germline trimming cut 4 bases from V and 2 bases from J; bases unmatched to any gene: 12. The CDR3 here is CASSRGALAGDTYEQYF. CDR3 DNA: TGTGCCAGCAGCAGGGGGGCGCTAGCGGGAGATACCTACGAGCAGTACTTC.

This chain links TRBV2 with TRBJ2-1; possible D gene TRBD2, 6 bases. Per the germline V gene, CDR1 is SNHLY and CDR2 is FYNNEI. Deletions cut 5 bases from V and 5 bases from J, with 19 bases between. The length of the CDR3 is 16 residues. The DNA for the CDR3 is TGTGCCAGCAGTTGGACTATCCGCAACCGAAACAATGAGCAGTTCTTC. This codes for CASSWTIRNRNNEQFF.

Remarks on this clone: Other nucleotide sequences in the sample specify the same CDR3. This chain uses TRBV7-3 with TRBJ2-6, with D maybe TRBD2 (5 bases). Per germline, CDR1 SGHTA and CDR2 FQGTGA. The V and J ends lost 3 bases and 2 bases respectively, with 8 bases between them. CDR3 length equals 15 residues. This CDR3 reads CASSLAGTGANVLTF. The DNA of the CDR3 is TGTGCCAGCAGCTTGGCCGGGACTGGGGCCAACGTCCTGACTTTC.

V gene TRBV5-1 combines with J gene TRBJ1-2; D is uncertain. Germline-derived CDR1 and CDR2 are SGHRS and YFSETQ. The CDR3 spans 13 residues. The germline V and J ends were trimmed by 0 bases and 4 bases, with 7 bases remaining between them. The CDR3: CASSLDQPYGYTF. As DNA, the CDR3 is TGCGCCAGCAGCTTGGACCAGCCCTATGGCTACACCTTC.

Note on this clone: Other DNA sequences in the sample encode the same CDR3. The chain employs TRBV28 and TRBJ2-7; D is ambiguous. The germline CDR1 and CDR2 sequences are MDHEN and SYDVKM. V lost 1 base and J lost 1, with 5 bases in between. The CDR3 runs 13 residues. CDR3: CASSLLYSYEQYF. The CDR3 coding sequence is TGTGCCAGCAGTTTATTATATTCCTACGAGCAGTACTTC.

The V and J genes are TRBV19 and TRBJ1-5, with 9 bases identical to TRBD1. There are 15 residues in the CDR3. The trim removed 1 base at V and 4 bases at J, leaving 2 bases unmatched. Germline V CDR1 and CDR2: LNHDA, SQIVND (reference sequence). The CDR3 nucleotides read TGTGCCAGTAGTATAGGAGACAGGGGGAATCAGCCCCAGCATTTT. This gives the protein CASSIGDRGNQPQHF.

The rearrangement joins TRBV9 to TRBJ1-2; the D is unclear. Between the trimmed V and J ends, which lost 0 bases and 3 bases, there was a span of 12 bases. Germline V lookup: CDR1 SGDLS, CDR2 YYNGEE. The CDR3 is made up of 15 amino acids. The CDR3 reads CASSVEAASDYGYTF. DNA for the CDR3: TGTGCCAGCAGCGTAGAGGCAGCTTCGGACTATGGCTACACCTTC. Filled out from reference TRBV9 and TRBJ1-2, the complete variable domain reads DSGVTQTPKHLITATGQRVTLRCSPRSGDLSVYWYQQSLDQGLQFLIQYYNGEERAKGNILERFSAQQFPDLHSELNLSSLELGDSALYFCASSVEAASDYGYTFGSGTRLTVV.

The genes are TRBV5-4 and TRBJ2-2; D perhaps matches TRBD2 (5 bases). The CDR3 has 14 residues. V shed 0 bases and J shed 4 bases, with 7 bases lying between them. The germline CDR1 and CDR2 sequences are SGHNT and YYREEE (reference sequence). CDR3 nucleotide sequence: TGTGCCAGCAGCTTGGGCGGACTCACCGGGGAGCTGTTTTTT. The encoded protein is CASSLGGLTGELFF.

V usage is TRBV10-2 and J usage is TRBJ2-7; TRBD1 or TRBD2 may be the D gene (5 bases each). This CDR3 region has 13 residues. Trimming removed 8 bases at V and 2 bases at J, with 13 bases between. CDR1 is WSHSY, CDR2 SAAADI, per germline. The CDR3 reads CASARDGAYEQYF. CDR3 sequence (DNA): TGCGCCAGCGCCAGGGACGGCGCCTACGAGCAGTACTTC.

The chain is built from TRBV21-1 and TRBJ2-7. TRBV21-1 is shown as a pseudogene. CDR3 size: 17 residues. The CDR3 nucleotides read TGTGCCAGCAGCAAAGGGCAGACTCGGAAGGGCTCTTACGAGCAGTACTTC. This translates into CASSKGQTRKGSYEQYF.

This chain links TRBV6-5 with TRBJ1-1, with TRBD1 identical over 7 bases. The germline gives CDR1 MNHEY, CDR2 SVGAGI. The CDR3 covers 13 residues. Losses at the gene ends were 6 bases for V and 1 base for J; bases not matched to a gene: 2. The CDR3 protein is CASRGQPNTEAFF. CDR3 in DNA: TGTGCCAGCAGGGGACAGCCGAACACTGAAGCTTTCTTT.

The chain uses TRBV5-4 and TRBJ1-2; no clear D gene. The CDR3 sequence is 13 residues long. Per germline, CDR1 SGHNT and CDR2 YYREEE (reference sequence). Trimming removed 3 bases from V and 8 bases from J, with 14 bases in between. In DNA, the CDR3 is TGTGCCAGCAGCTCGACGGACGGCAGGGGCTACACCTTC. This codes for CASSSTDGRGYTF.

The J gene is TRBJ2-5, the V gene TRBV7-2; D assignment may be TRBD1 or TRBD2 (6 bases each). The V gene's germline CDR1 is SGHTA and CDR2 FQGNSA. The CDR3 runs to 15 residues. Trimming removed 5 bases from V and 0 bases from J, with 13 bases in between. Here the CDR3 DNA reads TGTGCCAGCAGCCTTTCGGGGGCGTACCAAGAGACCCAGTACTTC. It is translated as CASSLSGAYQETQYF.

Concerning this clone: Other DNA variants within this sample encode the same CDR3. The chain links TRBV15 to TRBJ2-5; D not certain. Germline V gives CDR1 LNHNV, CDR2 YYDKDF (reference sequence). Trimming took 1 base from V and 3 from J, leaving 6 bases between them. The CDR3 is made up of 13 amino acids. CDR3 in DNA: TGTGCCACCAGCAGAGCCCCCGAAGAGACCCAGTACTTC. This encodes CATSRAPEETQYF.

This clone was detected once. The J gene is TRBJ2-3, the V gene TRBV4-3; D not certain. Trimming removed 3 bases at V and 1 base at J, with 14 bases between. CDR1 is LGHNA, CDR2 YSLEER, per germline. This CDR3 spans 16 amino acids. The CDR3 is CASSHVGRWGTDTQYF. The CDR3 DNA follows: TGCGCCAGCAGCCATGTCGGCAGGTGGGGCACAGATACGCAGTATTTT.

The rearrangement links TRBV5-1 to TRBJ2-1, with unresolved D. Germline V lookup: CDR1 SGHRS, CDR2 YFSETQ. The ends were cut back, 4 bases at V and 0 bases at J, with 14 bases in the middle. The length of the CDR3 is 16 residues. The CDR3 nucleotides read TGCGCCAGCAGCCCCAGGCCCAGAGGCTCCTACAATGAGCAGTTCTTC. Translated: CASSPRPRGSYNEQFF. Looking up the rest from reference TRBV5-1 and TRBJ2-1 gives the full variable domain: KAGVTQTPRYLIKTRGQQVTLSCSPISGHRSVSWYQQTPGQGLQFLFEYFSETQRNKGNFPGRFSGRQFSNSRSEMNVSTLELGDSALYLCASSPRPRGSYNEQFFGPGTRLTVL.

V usage is TRBV5-4 and J usage is TRBJ2-7, with D tentatively TRBD1 or TRBD2 (5 bases each). Germline CDR1 and CDR2: SGHNT and YYREEE (reference sequence). This CDR3 has 15 amino acids. V was cut by 4 bases and J by 0 bases, with 14 bases left in between. This CDR3 reads CASSKRDGASYEQYF. Written as DNA, the CDR3 is TGTGCCAGCAGCAAAAGGGACGGAGCCTCCTACGAGCAGTACTTC.

The rearrangement links TRBV7-9 to TRBJ2-7, with no clear D. V was pared by 2 bases and J by 10 bases, with 12 bases between. CDR3 length equals 12 residues. Per the germline V gene, CDR1 is SEHNR and CDR2 is FQNEAQ (reference sequence). The CDR3 loop is CASSLLLGNQYF. The CDR3 DNA sequence: TGTGCCAGCAGCTTATTACTCGGCAACCAGTACTTC.

The chain carries TRBV6-1 and TRBJ1-1, with D unresolved. V was trimmed by 2 bases and J by 10 bases, leaving 8 bases between them. The CDR3 runs 11 residues. Germline lookup yields CDR1 MNHNS and CDR2 SASEGT. CDR3 in DNA: TGTGCCAGCAGTGAATACACTAGAGCTTTCTTT. Translation: CASSEYTRAFF.

The chain employs TRBV11-3 and TRBJ2-5; either TRBD1 or TRBD2 may supply D (5 bases each). Germline CDR1 is SGHNT and CDR2 is YENEEA. V was shortened by 5 bases and J by 1 base, with 14 bases between the two germline ends. The CDR3 consists of 15 residues. Written as DNA, the CDR3 is TGTGCCAGCAGCACCCCCGGGACGCCCCAAGAGACCCAGTACTTC. It yields the protein CASSTPGTPQETQYF.

The chain combines TRBV2 with TRBJ1-2; 11 bases match TRBD1. Germline V CDR1 and CDR2: SNHLY, FYNNEI. CDR3 length: 14 residues. V was pared by 9 bases and J by 4 bases, with 7 bases of the junction left unmatched. CDR3 in DNA: TGTGCCAGTAGGACAGGGGGCTCGGGCTATGGCTACACCTTC. Translated, it gives CASRTGGSGYGYTF.